This T cell receptor beta chain was profiled in a study of T cell repertoires in cytomegalovirus infection. Points on this clonotype: Its specificity is unknown. It may be a read error: a sequence one base away is much more abundant.

The CDR3 runs 12 residues. V lost 0 bases and J 5 bases, leaving 5 bases between the germline ends. CDR1 and CDR2 (germline): SGDLS, YYNGEE. TCRdb itself ran the reads through MiXCR, one entry per CDR3 protein. The sample has a few hundred thousand distinct CDR3 sequences, about two fifths seen once. The TCR was taken from a human donor in good health (CMV status not recorded). Some clones in this sample may be carry-over from other donors' samples. The V and J genes are TRBV9 and TRBJ2-5; D not resolved. The sample was cultured PBMCs, taken from culture after CMV antigen stimulation. CDR3 bases: TGTGCCAGCAGCGTAGCGCAGGAGACCCAGTACTTC. This codes for CASSVAQETQYF.